This T cell receptor (beta chain) derives from a study of cytomegalovirus exposure and HLA in healthy donors. Study findings and constraints: The CMV antigen specificity of a few CMV-associated chains was confirmed through in vitro analysis.

The J segment lost 9 bases and the V segment lost 4 bases, leaving 10 bases of the junction unmatched. There are 15 residues in the CDR3. Germline CDR1 SGHDT, CDR2 YYEEEE. The method was immunoSEQ multiplex PCR; TCRdb's version includes in-frame clones alone and lacks a portion of them. The table has about 140,000 clones, roughly nine tenths seen once; the top ten hold roughly 3%. Worth noting for this clone: What it recognizes is unknown.

The V and J genes are TRBV5-6 and TRBJ1-6; 7 bases map to TRBD1. Specimen: PBMCs. This sequence was found in a young man in good health and CMV-seronegative. The CDR3 region has the DNA TGTGCCAGCAGCCTGAACCAGGGGGTAGGTTCACCCCTCCACTTT. Translating it yields CASSLNQGVGSPLHF.